Included here is one TCR beta chain sequence, with context. Its antigen is not known. V lost 3 bases to trimming and J lost 13 bases, with 16 bases between them. Germline CDR1 LGHDT, CDR2 YNNKEL (reference sequence). The CDR3 consists of 12 residues. These data belong to a study of T cell responses to AZD1222 COVID-19 vaccine. Overall study results and limits: Two AZD1222 administrations were followed by greater Spike-specific TCR breadth and depth.

This table comes from immunoSEQ multiplex PCR, and its TCRdb copy is limited to in-frame clones, with some not included. The sample gives roughly 14,000 clones, less than 90% of which show up once; roughly 2.8% is in the top ten. V and J are TRBV3-1 (or the pseudogene TRBV3-2) and TRBJ2-7; the D call may be TRBD1 or TRBD2 (6 bases each). Specimen: peripheral blood, collected 28 days after the second AZD1222 dose. This clonotype originated in an adult who received the AZD1222 COVID-19 vaccine. In DNA form, the CDR3 reads TGTGCCAGCAGCCAGGGGGGCCGGAGGAGTTACTTC. It encodes CASSQGGRRSYF.